The clone carrying this TCR beta chain was seen repeatedly, ten times or more. Unsorted bulk tissue (roughly 17-32 mg) underwent RNA and DNA co-extraction. Over 80% of the cells in every tumor sample were viable tumor cells. Production of TCR beta cDNA used 400 to 600 ng total RNA together with a constant-region primer. It was through three nested multiplex PCR rounds of slightly modified ARM-PCR that TCR beta libraries arose. TRBV1-TRBV30 forward primers paired with a C-beta reverse primer were used in the first two PCR rounds, which ran approximately 10 cycles each. From the multiplex PCR reads, TCRdb called clonotypes with MiXCR, one entry per CDR3 protein. The sample has 99,000 or so distinct CDR3 sequences; roughly 85% are singletons. This sample stems from a study of tumor-infiltrating lymphocytes in primary liver carcinoma. CDR1 and CDR2 from the germline V gene are MNHEY and SVGEGT. This CDR3 has 12 residues. Trimming took 5 bases from V and 5 from J; bases not matched to a gene: 2.

This TCR was recovered from a man aged 40-49 years with primary liver carcinoma and hepatitis B virus infection. This sequence joins TRBV6-2 or TRBV6-3 and TRBJ1-2; TRBD1 agrees at 7 bases. Material for sequencing was liver tumor tissue from sampling region 3. Stated subset: tumor region T3, left-lateral pole. CDR3: CASSPGQYGYTF. CDR3 DNA: TGTGCCAGCAGTCCGGGACAGTATGGCTACACCTTC.